This paragraph reports one T cell receptor beta chain. Its antigen is as yet unknown. Profiled with immunoSEQ multiplex PCR; TCRdb holds only in-frame clones, not every one. This sample has roughly 100,000 clones; roughly 91% occur once, and the top ten carry 6.6%. Exposure to brentuximab vedotin varied, and each patient had relapsed following autologous stem cell transplantation. Best overall response was complete response, partial response or progressive disease in these relapsed/refractory classical Hodgkin lymphoma patients. Germline CDR1 and CDR2: KGHSH and LQKENI. V dropped 0 bases and J dropped 6; count of bases not matched to a gene: 4. The CDR3 consists of 15 residues. These data belong to a study of PD-1 blockade in classical Hodgkin lymphoma. Findings and caveats of the study: Those patients who began receiving nivolumab less than 1 year after ASCT had lower diversity, and they were excluded. The diversity seen at baseline in complete responders resembled that of newly diagnosed patients.

V usage is TRBV18 and J usage is TRBJ2-3; TRBD2 agrees at 9 bases. This specimen consisted of peripheral blood mononuclear cells (PBMCs), obtained before the second cycle of nivolumab. This receptor was obtained from a human donor with classical Hodgkin lymphoma. Written as DNA, the CDR3 is TGTGCCAGCTCACCACCCGGCGGGGGGGCCGATACGCAGTATTTT. Translated: CASSPPGGGADTQYF. Full variable domain (remainder filled in from reference TRBV18 and TRBJ2-3): NAGVMQNPRHLVRRRGQEARLRCSPMKGHSHVYWYRQLPEEGLKFMVYLQKENIIDESGMPKERFSAEFPKEGPSILRIQQVVRGDSAAYFCASSPPGGGADTQYFGPGTRLTVL.